These 21 T cell receptor beta chains originate from one sample sequenced in a study of T cell changes during pregnancy in multiple sclerosis. Assay used: immunoSEQ multiplex PCR; TCRdb lists only in-frame clones, some missing. The sample holds 40,000 or so clones, about 90% seen once. This specimen consisted of CD8+ T cells from peripheral blood mononuclear cells, obtained before pregnancy. These receptors all come from a female donor with multiple sclerosis, enrolled in a pregnancy study.

This sequence joins TRBV29-1 and TRBJ2-7, with TRBD2 matching 15 bases. Per the germline V gene, CDR1 is SQVTM and CDR2 is ANQGSEA. V trimming: 5 bases; J trimming: 3 bases; junction bases outside the gene matches: 5. The CDR3 contains 15 residues. CDR3 in DNA: TGCAGCGTTCGGACTAGCGGGAGGGCCGGCTACGAGCAGTACTTC. This sequence encodes CSVRTSGRAGYEQYF.

This chain joins TRBV4-1 and TRBJ2-7; TRBD2 aligns across 7 bases. V shed 0 bases, J shed 4 bases, and the junction held 6 bases outside the gene matches. The CDR3 runs to 15 residues. Germline CDR1 reads MGHRA; CDR2 reads YSYEKL. Here the CDR3 DNA reads TGCGCCAGCAGCCAAGATCGTTTCGGGGGGTACGAGCAGTACTTC. Protein: CASSQDRFGGYEQYF.

The chain carries TRBV27 and TRBJ2-7; D possibly corresponds to TRBD1 (5 bases). Germline V lookup: CDR1 MNHEY, CDR2 SMNVEV (reference sequence). The CDR3 contains 16 residues. V was pared by 2 bases and J by 3 bases, with 17 bases between. This CDR3 is CASSLSIGASFYEQYF. In DNA, the CDR3 is TGTGCCAGCAGTTTAAGTATTGGGGCCAGCTTCTACGAGCAGTACTTC.

This chain uses TRBV7-9 with TRBJ1-2; D is possibly TRBD1 (5 bases). Trimming removed 6 bases from V and 3 bases from J, with 17 bases in between. The germline V gene encodes CDR1 SEHNR and CDR2 FQNEAQ (reference sequence). This CDR3 contains 15 residues. CDR3 sequence reads: CASRSPGGKDYGYTF. In nucleotides, the CDR3 is TGTGCCAGCAGATCTCCCGGGGGGAAAGACTATGGCTACACCTTC.

The chain recombines TRBV19 with TRBJ1-5, with TRBD1 as a possible D gene (6 bases). The CDR3 has 16 amino acids. Per germline, CDR1 LNHDA and CDR2 SQIVND (reference sequence). The ends were cut back, 3 bases at V and 7 bases at J, with 19 bases in the middle. CDR3 in amino acids: CASSMVLRGGRQPQHF. CDR3 sequence (DNA): TGTGCCAGTAGTATGGTCTTAAGGGGGGGAAGGCAGCCCCAGCATTTT. Filled out from reference TRBV19 and TRBJ1-5, the complete variable domain reads DGGITQSPKYLFRKEGQNVTLSCEQNLNHDAMYWYRQDPGQGLRLIYYSQIVNDFQKGDIAEGYSVSREKKESFPLTVTSAQKNPTAFYLCASSMVLRGGRQPQHFGDGTRLSIL.

V usage is TRBV29-1 and J usage is TRBJ2-5, with 10 bases aligning to TRBD1. The CDR3 spans 23 residues. The V segment lost 3 bases and the J segment 2 bases; nucleotides outside the gene matches: 30. The germline CDR1 and CDR2 sequences are SQVTM and ANQGSEA. CDR3 DNA: TGCAGCGTTGAGGGGGGACAAAGAAAGGGACAGGGGCGTTCAGTACATCTTCAAGAGACCCAGTACTTC. This translates into CSVEGGQRKGQGRSVHLQETQYF.

The chain joins TRBV6-4 to TRBJ2-5; TRBD2 matches at 8 bases. The CDR3 is 13 residues long. Germline V lookup: CDR1 MRHNA, CDR2 SNTAGT. Trimming cost V 3 bases and J 3 bases; bases outside gene matches: 0. Written as DNA, the CDR3 is TGTGCCAGCAGTGAGCGGGAGGAAGAGACCCAGTACTTC. Its translation is CASSEREEETQYF.

The CDR3, as DNA: TGTGCCAGCAGTGAAAGTACAGGGAGCACCGGGGAGCTGTTTTTT. Protein: CASSESTGSTGELFF. The V gene is TRBV6-1, the J gene TRBJ2-2, with TRBD1 as a possible D gene (6 bases). This CDR3 has 15 amino acids. Germline CDR1 is MNHNS and CDR2 is SASEGT. With 2 bases removed from V and 4 bases from J, the gap between germline ends came to 11 bases.

The V and J genes are TRBV9 and TRBJ2-5; 7 nucleotides agree with TRBD1. This CDR3 is built from 15 residues. Germline values: CDR1 SGDLS, CDR2 YYNGEE. The ends lost 1 base at V and 4 bases at J; junction bases unmatched: 7. CDR3 bases: TGTGCCAGCAGCGTATCCGGGACAGCAAGAGAGACCCAGTACTTC. Amino acids: CASSVSGTARETQYF. Variable domain in full (rest from reference TRBV9 and TRBJ2-5): DSGVTQTPKHLITATGQRVTLRCSPRSGDLSVYWYQQSLDQGLQFLIQYYNGEERAKGNILERFSAQQFPDLHSELNLSSLELGDSALYFCASSVSGTARETQYFGPGTRLLVL.

The gene calls are TRBV9 and TRBJ2-1, with 9 bases that match TRBD2. This CDR3 contains 16 residues. Germline values: CDR1 SGDLS, CDR2 YYNGEE. The J segment lost 8 bases and the V segment lost 2 bases, leaving 11 bases of the junction unmatched. The CDR3 sequence is CASSVHGGRAVDEQFF. CDR3 sequence (DNA): TGTGCCAGCAGCGTTCATGGCGGGAGGGCCGTCGATGAGCAGTTCTTC.

The rearrangement uses TRBV4-1 and TRBJ1-2, with D maybe TRBD1 (5 bases). The CDR3 sequence is 13 residues long. V lost 0 bases and J lost 6, with 8 bases in between. The germline V gene has CDR1 MGHRA and CDR2 YSYEKL. CDR3 residues: CASSQDPRDGYTF. For the CDR3, the DNA is TGCGCCAGCAGCCAAGATCCCAGGGATGGCTACACCTTC.

The rearrangement links TRBV25-1 to TRBJ2-2; perhaps TRBD1 as D (5 bases). This CDR3 is 15 amino acids long. Trimming took off 5 bases at V and 3 bases at J, with 13 bases between the two ends. The germline gives CDR1 MGHDK, CDR2 SYGVNS. The CDR3 is CASSRAGLDTGELFF. CDR3 in DNA: TGTGCCAGCAGTCGGGCAGGGCTGGACACCGGGGAGCTGTTTTTT.

This chain uses TRBV7-2 with TRBJ2-7, with 8 nucleotides matching TRBD1. In germline, CDR1 is SGHTA, CDR2 FQGNSA. Germline trimming cut 5 bases from V and 3 bases from J; bases unmatched to any gene: 9. CDR3 length equals 15 residues. The CDR3 spells CASSPTGTGYYEQYF. In nucleotides, the CDR3 is TGTGCCAGCAGCCCAACCGGGACAGGATACTACGAGCAGTACTTC.

This rearrangement joins TRBV6-5 to TRBJ1-1; D not resolved. Trimming removed 6 bases at V and 5 bases at J, with 13 bases between. Germline-derived CDR1 and CDR2 are MNHEY and SVGAGI. The CDR3 contains 13 residues. The chain's CDR3 is CASSYSLETEAFF. The CDR3 DNA is TGTGCCAGCAGCTATAGTCTGGAGACTGAAGCTTTCTTT.

Concerning this clone itself: Here the CDR3 omits its conserved ending phenylalanine or tryptophan, so a read error is the likely source. The DNA is omitted, as the CDR3 cannot be located on it reliably, and the CDR3 follows TCRdb's listing. The chain employs TRBV21-1 and TRBJ2-7; TRBD1 is the table's D call and was not checked against the DNA. TRBV21-1 is recorded as a pseudogene. The CDR3 is 9 amino acids in total, end residues counted. CDR3 sequence: CASSKVGTI.

V gene TRBV5-6 combines with J gene TRBJ2-5; maybe TRBD1 (5 bases). Trimming removed 1 base from V and 5 bases from J, with 21 bases in between. CDR1 and CDR2 (germline): SGHDT, YYEEEE. The CDR3 runs to 17 residues. In DNA form, the CDR3 reads TGTGCCAGCAGCTTGTGGGCGGCAGGCCTCCAGGGTGAGACCCAGTACTTC. It yields the protein CASSLWAAGLQGETQYF.

The J gene is TRBJ2-7, the V gene TRBV27; TRBD2 agrees at 7 bases. CDR3 length: 13 amino acids. J gave up 2 bases and V 7 bases, and 5 bases lay outside the gene matches. CDR1 MNHEY and CDR2 SMNVEV come from the germline V gene (reference sequence). Written as DNA, the CDR3 is TGTGCCAGCACTAGCGGCTCGACCTACGAGCAGTACTTC. Protein product: CASTSGSTYEQYF.

The chain joins TRBV29-1 to TRBJ1-1, with 12 bases aligning to TRBD1. The germline CDR1 and CDR2 sequences are SQVTM and ANQGSEA. The CDR3 is made up of 15 amino acids. J was trimmed by 4 bases and V by 6 bases; bases with no gene match: 9. CDR3 sequence: CSVGQGASFGTEAFF. The CDR3 DNA reads as TGCAGCGTGGGACAGGGGGCGAGTTTCGGCACTGAAGCTTTCTTT.

This chain links TRBV30 with TRBJ2-1, with 9 bases aligning to TRBD2. Trimming took 3 bases from V and 6 from J; bases not matched to a gene: 9. The germline CDR1 and CDR2 sequences are GTSNPN and SVGIG (reference sequence). CDR3 length: 15 residues. As DNA, the CDR3 is TGTGCCTGGAGCCCGGGACTAGCTCCTTCCAATGAGCAGTTCTTC. Amino acid sequence: CAWSPGLAPSNEQFF.

This CDR3 reads CASSVVPAGASDTQYF. CDR3 coding DNA: TGTGCCAGCAGCGTAGTCCCAGCGGGGGCCTCAGATACGCAGTATTTT. The chain is built from TRBV9 and TRBJ2-3; 8 nucleotides agree with TRBD2. V lost 0 bases to trimming and J lost 4 bases; unmatched junction nucleotides: 7. The germline gives CDR1 SGDLS, CDR2 YYNGEE. The CDR3 is made up of 16 amino acids. The full variable domain, completed using reference TRBV9 and TRBJ2-3, is DSGVTQTPKHLITATGQRVTLRCSPRSGDLSVYWYQQSLDQGLQFLIQYYNGEERAKGNILERFSAQQFPDLHSELNLSSLELGDSALYFCASSVVPAGASDTQYFGPGTRLTVL.

The chain couples TRBV5-8 to TRBJ2-5; 7 bases match TRBD1. CDR1 is SGHTS and CDR2 is YDEGEE in the germline V gene. Trimming removed 7 bases from V and 5 bases from J; junction bases left unmatched: 8. This CDR3 spans 13 amino acids. DNA for the CDR3: TGTGCCAGCGGTATGACAGGGTACGAGACCCAGTACTTC. Its translation: CASGMTGYETQYF.